Below, 28 T cell receptor beta chains from the same sample are listed, as sequenced in a study of blood T cell repertoires in COVID-19. Method: immunoSEQ multiplex PCR; TCRdb's copy keeps in-frame clones and lacks some. The sample lists 230,000 or so clones, almost 90% seen once, with approximately 14% in the top ten. The sequenced sample was PBMCs or T cells enriched from blood (not recorded which). All receptors derive from a woman aged 45-59 years with acute COVID-19.

J is TRBJ1-5 and V is TRBV18; TRBD1 matches at 11 bases. The V gene's germline CDR1 is KGHSH and CDR2 LQKENI. The CDR3 length is 14 residues. V shed 4 bases, J shed 6 bases, and the junction held 2 bases outside the gene matches. CDR3 sequence: CASSHGTGGQPQHF. Here the CDR3 DNA reads TGTGCCAGCTCACACGGGACAGGGGGTCAGCCCCAGCATTTT.

With regard to this clone: One end of the junction does not line up with germline, which may come from a read error. The rearrangement uses TRBV18 and TRBJ2-3; D remains ambiguous. Per the germline V gene, CDR1 is KGHSH and CDR2 is LQKENI. The CDR3 runs to 12 residues. CDR3 protein: CASSPPTNTQYF. The CDR3 bases are TGTGCCAGCTCCCCACCTACAAATACGCAGTATTTT. Drawing the rest from reference TRBV18 and TRBJ2-3, the complete variable domain is NAGVMQNPRHLVRRRGQEARLRCSPMKGHSHVYWYRQLPEEGLKFMVYLQKENIIDESGMPKERFSAEFPKEGPSILRIQQVVRGDSAAYFCASSPPTNTQYFGPGTRLTVL.

This chain uses TRBV13 with TRBJ2-3; TRBD1 matches at 9 bases. J lost 9 bases, V lost 5 bases, and 9 bases had no gene match. The CDR3 consists of 14 residues. Germline values: CDR1 PRHDT, CDR2 FYEKMQ (reference sequence). In DNA form, the CDR3 reads TGTGCCAGCAGCCTACTACAGGGGGCGGAGACGCAGTATTTT. Protein sequence: CASSLLQGAETQYF.

The chain is built from TRBV27 and TRBJ2-6; tentative D call: TRBD1 (6 bases). The germline CDR1 and CDR2 sequences are MNHEY and SMNVEV (reference sequence). Trimming cost V 1 base and J 0 bases, with 16 bases left between them. This CDR3 has 19 amino acids. The CDR3 loop is CASSLWDTPSLSGANVLTF. In DNA form, the CDR3 reads TGTGCCAGCAGTTTATGGGACACCCCGTCCCTCTCTGGGGCCAACGTCCTGACTTTC. Looking up the rest from reference TRBV27 and TRBJ2-6 gives the full variable domain: EAQVTQNPRYLITVTGKKLTVTCSQNMNHEYMSWYRQDPGLGLRQIYYSMNVEVTDKGDVPEGYKVSRKEKRNFPLILESPSPNQTSLYFCASSLWDTPSLSGANVLTFGAGSRLTVL.

V gene TRBV2 combines with J gene TRBJ1-5, with 11 bases aligning to TRBD1. The germline V gene has CDR1 SNHLY and CDR2 FYNNEI. V trimming: 8 bases; J trimming: 7 bases; junction bases outside the gene matches: 4. The CDR3 sequence is 13 residues long. CDR3 region: CASGGQGEQPQHF. CDR3 DNA sequence: TGTGCCAGCGGGGGACAGGGGGAACAGCCCCAGCATTTT. Full variable domain (rest looked up from reference TRBV2 and TRBJ1-5): EPEVTQTPSHQVTQMGQEVILRCVPISNHLYFYWYRQILGQKVEFLVSFYNNEISEKSEIFDDQFSVERPDGSNFTLKIRSTKLEDSAMYFCASGGQGEQPQHFGDGTRLSIL.

This chain links TRBV28 with TRBJ1-2, with D unclear. The CDR3 runs to 15 residues. The V gene lost 5 bases and the J gene lost 4 bases, with 17 bases spanning the gap. CDR1 is MDHEN, CDR2 SYDVKM, per germline. The CDR3 loop reads CASSPPFGSGYGYTF. The CDR3 DNA sequence: TGTGCCAGCAGTCCCCCCTTCGGAAGCGGCTATGGCTACACCTTC.

This rearrangement joins TRBV28 to TRBJ2-1; 7 nucleotides align to TRBD2. Germline V gene lookup returns CDR1 MDHEN and CDR2 SYDVKM. There are 15 residues in the CDR3. Trimming took 4 bases from V and 6 from J; bases not matched to a gene: 9. The CDR3 DNA reads TGTGCCAGCAGTTCACTAGCGCGCCCGACCAATGAGCAGTTCTTC. Translation: CASSSLARPTNEQFF.

The chain carries TRBV6-2 or TRBV6-3 and TRBJ1-2, with D hard to call. This CDR3 is built from 14 residues. V gave up 2 bases and J gave up 8 bases, with 15 bases separating them. Germline-derived CDR1 and CDR2 are MNHEY and SVGEGT. This chain's CDR3 is CASSYNRRRSGYTF. The CDR3 coding sequence is TGTGCCAGCAGTTACAACCGGAGGAGGTCCGGCTACACCTTC.

The CDR3 is CASSFRGIFYEQYF. In nucleotides, the CDR3 is TGTGCCAGCAGTTTCAGGGGGATATTCTACGAGCAGTACTTC. The J gene is TRBJ2-7, the V gene TRBV28, with 7 nucleotides matching TRBD1. This CDR3 spans 14 amino acids. The V and J ends lost 3 bases and 3 bases, in that order; junction bases with no gene match: 5. Germline CDR1 and CDR2: MDHEN and SYDVKM.

This sequence joins TRBV7-3 and TRBJ2-3; weak D call: TRBD2 (6 bases). Germline CDR1 is SGHTA and CDR2 is FQGTGA. This CDR3 region has 14 residues. V lost 1 base and J lost 3, with 8 bases in between. DNA of the CDR3: TGTGCCAGCAGCTTAAGCGCGGGAACAGATACGCAGTATTTT. It is translated as CASSLSAGTDTQYF.

This chain joins TRBV18 and TRBJ2-3; 8 nucleotides align to TRBD2. After removal of 0 bases from V and 6 bases from J, the junction contained 5 bases not matched to a gene. The CDR3 covers 15 residues. Germline V gene data show CDR1 as KGHSH and CDR2 as LQKENI. The CDR3 sequence: CASSPPGLAGDTQYF. CDR3 sequence (DNA): TGTGCCAGCTCACCACCCGGACTAGCAGGGGATACGCAGTATTTT.

This rearrangement joins TRBV27 to TRBJ2-3; D might be TRBD2 (6 bases). CDR3 size: 15 residues. Trimming removed 4 bases from V and 2 bases from J, with 13 bases in between. CDR1 is MNHEY and CDR2 is SMNVEV in the germline V gene (reference sequence). The CDR3 region is CASSWAAGPTDTQYF. The CDR3 DNA reads TGTGCCAGCAGTTGGGCTGCGGGACCCACAGATACGCAGTATTTT.

The chain has TRBV19 and TRBJ2-7, with 9 positions matching TRBD2. The V and J ends lost 2 bases and 4 bases, in that order; junction bases with no gene match: 6. From germline, CDR1 is LNHDA and CDR2 SQIVND (reference sequence). This CDR3 region has 15 residues. The CDR3 nucleotides read TGTGCCAGTAGTATACGGCGGGAGGGCCGGTACGAGCAGTACTTC. Translation: CASSIRREGRYEQYF.

The chain uses TRBV7-2 and TRBJ1-2; D is ambiguous. Trimming took 4 bases from V and 8 from J, leaving 20 bases between them. This CDR3 is built from 15 residues. Germline CDR1 reads SGHTA; CDR2 reads FQGNSA. In DNA, the CDR3 is TGTGCCAGCAGCTCACTAATCGGCGGGGTTGGCGGCTACACCTTC. This sequence encodes CASSSLIGGVGGYTF.

This clone appeared once. The chain has TRBV19 and TRBJ2-3; D is possibly TRBD2 (6 bases). CDR1 is LNHDA and CDR2 is SQIVND in the germline V gene (reference sequence). The CDR3 sequence is 15 residues long. V lost 1 base and J lost 5, with 13 bases in between. DNA for the CDR3: TGTGCCAGTAGTATAGGAGCGCGGGGAATAGATACGCAGTATTTT. The encoded protein is CASSIGARGIDTQYF.

The chain carries TRBV4-1 and TRBJ2-3; the match to TRBD2 covers 11 bases. The V gene end was trimmed by 0 bases and the J gene end by 1 base; junction bases not matched to a gene: 9. Germline V gene data show CDR1 as MGHRA and CDR2 as YSYEKL. The CDR3 runs to 19 residues. The CDR3 DNA follows: TGCGCCAGCAGCCAAGAGGGAATAGCGGGAGGGCCTCGCACAGATACGCAGTATTTT. This sequence encodes CASSQEGIAGGPRTDTQYF.

A few counts support this clone. The same CDR3 can be traced to other DNA sequences in this sample. The J gene is TRBJ2-2, the V gene TRBV7-2; D is ambiguous. The germline V gene encodes CDR1 SGHTA and CDR2 FQGNSA. V lost 1 base and J 1 base, leaving 4 bases between the germline ends. CDR3 length: 14 amino acids. CDR3 sequence (DNA): TGTGCCAGCAGCTTAGGACTGAACACCGGGGAGCTGTTTTTT. Its translation: CASSLGLNTGELFF.

This rearrangement joins TRBV30 to TRBJ2-5; a possible D gene is TRBD2 (5 bases). Germline CDR1 GTSNPN, CDR2 SVGIG (reference sequence). Trimming took 0 bases from V and 4 from J, leaving 12 bases between them. The CDR3 loop spans 14 amino acids. The CDR3 DNA reads TGTGCCTGGAGTGTACTTAGTGGGAGAGAGACCCAGTACTTC. This translates into CAWSVLSGRETQYF.

The genes are TRBV6-5 and TRBJ2-7, with 7 bases that match TRBD1. V gave up 5 bases and J gave up 2 bases; unmatched junction bases: 6. Germline CDR1 and CDR2: MNHEY and SVGAGI. The CDR3 is made up of 14 amino acids. CDR3 sequence reads: CASSTPGQTYEQYF. The CDR3 coding sequence is TGTGCCAGCAGTACTCCGGGACAGACCTACGAGCAGTACTTC.

The chain joins TRBV7-9 to TRBJ2-1, with 8 bases lining up with TRBD2. This CDR3 has 17 residues. After removal of 4 bases from V and 0 bases from J, the junction contained 8 bases not matched to a gene. Per germline, CDR1 SEHNR and CDR2 FQNEAQ (reference sequence). The CDR3 protein is CASSSGGEIFSYNEQFF. The CDR3 DNA reads as TGTGCCAGCAGCTCCGGGGGGGAGATTTTCTCCTACAATGAGCAGTTCTTC.

This chain joins TRBV7-2 and TRBJ2-7; a weak D match, TRBD2 (5 bases). The CDR3 sequence is 14 residues long. V was trimmed by 4 bases and J by 1 base, leaving 11 bases between them. The germline V gene encodes CDR1 SGHTA and CDR2 FQGNSA. The CDR3 bases are TGTGCCAGCAGCTGGAATCGGGGTTCCTACGAGCAGTACTTC. Translation: CASSWNRGSYEQYF.

The chain combines TRBV4-1 with TRBJ2-3, with TRBD2 matching over 16 bases. Germline V lookup: CDR1 MGHRA, CDR2 YSYEKL. This CDR3 has 18 residues. Germline trimming cut 3 bases from V and 3 bases from J; bases unmatched to any gene: 6. CDR3 bases: TGCGCCAGCAGCCATACTCCGGGACTAGCGGGAGGGACAGATACGCAGTATTTT. Protein: CASSHTPGLAGGTDTQYF.

The V and J genes are TRBV5-5 and TRBJ1-5; 7 bases line up with TRBD1. Germline trimming cut 4 bases from V and 0 bases from J; bases unmatched to any gene: 10. Per the germline V gene, CDR1 is SGHKS and CDR2 is YYEKEE (reference sequence). This CDR3 has 17 amino acids. The CDR3 nucleotides are TGTGCCAGCAGCGCCCGGGACAGCTCGATTAGCAATCAGCCCCAGCATTTT. It encodes CASSARDSSISNQPQHF.

This rearrangement joins TRBV18 to TRBJ1-5, with TRBD1 matching over 7 bases. V was pared by 1 base and J by 3 bases, with 9 bases of the junction left unmatched. The CDR3 extends over 17 amino acids. Germline assignment: CDR1 KGHSH and CDR2 LQKENI. CDR3 sequence: CASSPQPLTGTNQPQHF. CDR3 DNA: TGTGCCAGCTCACCACAGCCTCTGACAGGGACCAATCAGCCCCAGCATTTT. Supplemented by reference TRBV18 and TRBJ1-5, the full variable domain reads NAGVMQNPRHLVRRRGQEARLRCSPMKGHSHVYWYRQLPEEGLKFMVYLQKENIIDESGMPKERFSAEFPKEGPSILRIQQVVRGDSAAYFCASSPQPLTGTNQPQHFGDGTRLSIL.

This sequence joins TRBV9 and TRBJ2-7; D gene ambiguous. This CDR3 has 14 residues. Germline CDR1 and CDR2: SGDLS and YYNGEE. Trimming cost V 0 bases and J 2 bases, with 9 bases left between them. CDR3 DNA: TGTGCCAGCAGCGTAGTGCCAGATACCTACGAGCAGTACTTC. This translates into CASSVVPDTYEQYF.

J is TRBJ1-1 and V is TRBV5-4, with TRBD1 matching over 7 bases. The CDR3 covers 14 residues. V shed 3 bases and J 1 base; nucleotides not matched to a gene: 3. Germline V gives CDR1 SGHNT, CDR2 YYREEE (reference sequence). The CDR3 loop is CASSSYRGNTEAFF. The CDR3 nucleotides read TGTGCCAGCAGCTCTTACAGGGGGAACACTGAAGCTTTCTTT.

This chain connects TRBV7-2 to TRBJ1-6; possibly TRBD1 for D (5 bases). Looked up from germline, CDR1 is SGHTA and CDR2 is FQGNSA. The CDR3 is 15 residues long. V was trimmed by 1 base and J by 6 bases, leaving 10 bases between them. In DNA form, the CDR3 reads TGTGCCAGCAGCTTAGAGACAGCGAGTAATTCACCCCTCCACTTT. Protein product: CASSLETASNSPLHF. Using reference TRBV7-2 and TRBJ1-6 for the parts outside the CDR3, the full variable domain is GAGVSQSPSNKVTEKGKDVELRCDPISGHTALYWYRQSLGQGLEFLIYFQGNSAPDKSGLPSDRFSAERTGGSVSTLTIQRTQQEDSAVYLCASSLETASNSPLHFGNGTRLTVT.

The V call is TRBV28, the J call TRBJ1-5; no firm D call. The V end lost 3 bases, the J end lost 11 bases, and 8 bases lay between the germline ends. Germline CDR1 and CDR2: MDHEN and SYDVKM. The CDR3 is 11 residues long. The chain's CDR3 is CASSFRLSQHF. The CDR3, as DNA: TGTGCCAGCAGTTTCAGGCTGTCCCAGCATTTT.